This T cell receptor beta chain was recovered during a study of cytomegalovirus exposure and HLA in healthy donors. Study-wide background: Ancestry clustering placed around four fifths of more than 350 genotyped donors in the Caucasian-associated cluster.

Germline values: CDR1 LNHDA, CDR2 SQIVND (reference sequence). V trimming: 4 bases; J trimming: 6 bases; junction bases outside the gene matches: 10. This CDR3 region has 15 residues. PCR used 60 Vbeta primers and 13 Jbeta primers. Measured with immunoSEQ multiplex PCR; TCRdb has only the in-frame clones, and not every one. The repertoire consists of about 180,000 clones, with about 80% occurring once and the leading ten covering around 5%. The clonotype comes from a man aged 18 to 30 in good health and CMV-seronegative. Sequenced sample: PBMCs. The V call is TRBV19, the J call TRBJ2-3; 7 bases agree with TRBD2. In DNA form, the CDR3 reads TGTGCCAGTAGTACTTCCCTGGGTAGCGGGGATACGCAGTATTTT. This encodes CASSTSLGSGDTQYF.